This is a list of T cell receptor beta chains from one sample in a study of CXCR3-negative and CXCR3-positive naive CD8 T cells. TCRdb reworked the 5' RACE reads into one entry per CDR3 protein, no DNA. This sample contains approximately 100,000 distinct CDR3 sequences. The material sequenced was naive CXCR3+ CD8+ T cells from blood. Receptors originate from a human donor in good health. Some clones in this sample may be carry-over from other donors' samples. CDR3s include the opening cysteine and the closing phenylalanine or tryptophan. The order of the fields is V gene, J gene, CDR3 protein.

TRBV10-2	TRBJ1-5	CASSEVGGRKPQHF
TRBV29-1	TRBJ2-2	CSVEDDGAGELFF
TRBV4-3	TRBJ2-7	CASSQERGDSSYEQYF
TRBV7-3	TRBJ2-1	CASSLIGTGNSYNEQFF
TRBV7-6	TRBJ2-1	CASSVTSGGFDEQFF
TRBV3-1	TRBJ2-1	CASSHWDSNNEQFF
TRBV28	TRBJ2-1	CASSHPEALDPWEQFF
TRBV7-6	TRBJ2-5	CASSPLAIETQYF
TRBV12-3/TRBV12-4	TRBJ2-3	CASSFEPLAGETSTDTQYF
TRBV28	TRBJ2-3	CASSFLSSTDTQYF
TRBV27	TRBJ2-1	CASSWGLGSYNEQFF
TRBV5-1	TRBJ2-7	CASSLAGTYYEQYF
TRBV28	TRBJ1-2	CASTSGWGGASGYTF
TRBV19	TRBJ2-5	CASSQSGYPQETQYF
TRBV5-1	TRBJ2-7	CASSWTATYEQYF
TRBV9	TRBJ2-7	CASSPNGGGTKYEQYF
TRBV11-2	TRBJ2-7	CASSSTGTDSYEQYF
TRBV9	TRBJ1-1	CASSPPRGVTAEAFF
TRBV9	TRBJ2-7	CASSQGTGFSYEQYF
TRBV5-1	TRBJ2-7	CASSFAGMPYEQYF
TRBV19	TRBJ1-1	CASSHRTTEAFF
TRBV19	TRBJ2-2	CASSIGVPGELFF
TRBV12-3/TRBV12-4	TRBJ1-1	CASSSGGWSEAFF
TRBV28	TRBJ1-3	CASSPAPGNTIYF
TRBV20-1	TRBJ1-5	CSATRGNQPQHF
TRBV4-1	TRBJ2-7	CASSSSGQGAYEQYF
TRBV7-9	TRBJ2-3	CASSQPGLAGGLRTDTQYF
TRBV28	TRBJ2-3	CASSPLAGGTDTQYF
TRBV27	TRBJ2-1	CASRVAGGNNEQFF
TRBV7-9	TRBJ2-7	CASSLTLTAASYEQYF
TRBV12-5	TRBJ2-1	CASGFIGTGNNEQFF
TRBV6-4	TRBJ1-2	CANLGRGGYTF
TRBV5-1	TRBJ1-1	CASSPIGVDTEAFF
TRBV20-1	TRBJ2-1	CSARDLLAAYNEQFF
TRBV3-1	TRBJ2-2	CASSSGLGGMNNFF
TRBV5-1	TRBJ1-5	CASSLGGGSNQPQHF
TRBV11-2	TRBJ2-1	CASSLGTGLSYNEQFF
TRBV12-3/TRBV12-4	TRBJ2-7	CASSFRVYEQYF
TRBV3-1	TRBJ2-4	CASSQEISNNIQYF
TRBV3-1	TRBJ2-7	CASSQDVARLAPFVYEQYF
TRBV4-1	TRBJ2-7	CASSQTLAGGNYEQYF
TRBV4-1	TRBJ2-1	CASSQEEAFSIYDEQFF
TRBV29-1	TRBJ2-2	CSVGAGLAANPNTGELFF
TRBV5-1	TRBJ2-1	CASTSSGGDYNEQFF
TRBV9	TRBJ2-7	CASSVNSGTAVSYEQYF
TRBV5-1	TRBJ2-7	CASSWDRDRPYEQYF
TRBV7-8	TRBJ2-1	CASSLVGTGEEQFF